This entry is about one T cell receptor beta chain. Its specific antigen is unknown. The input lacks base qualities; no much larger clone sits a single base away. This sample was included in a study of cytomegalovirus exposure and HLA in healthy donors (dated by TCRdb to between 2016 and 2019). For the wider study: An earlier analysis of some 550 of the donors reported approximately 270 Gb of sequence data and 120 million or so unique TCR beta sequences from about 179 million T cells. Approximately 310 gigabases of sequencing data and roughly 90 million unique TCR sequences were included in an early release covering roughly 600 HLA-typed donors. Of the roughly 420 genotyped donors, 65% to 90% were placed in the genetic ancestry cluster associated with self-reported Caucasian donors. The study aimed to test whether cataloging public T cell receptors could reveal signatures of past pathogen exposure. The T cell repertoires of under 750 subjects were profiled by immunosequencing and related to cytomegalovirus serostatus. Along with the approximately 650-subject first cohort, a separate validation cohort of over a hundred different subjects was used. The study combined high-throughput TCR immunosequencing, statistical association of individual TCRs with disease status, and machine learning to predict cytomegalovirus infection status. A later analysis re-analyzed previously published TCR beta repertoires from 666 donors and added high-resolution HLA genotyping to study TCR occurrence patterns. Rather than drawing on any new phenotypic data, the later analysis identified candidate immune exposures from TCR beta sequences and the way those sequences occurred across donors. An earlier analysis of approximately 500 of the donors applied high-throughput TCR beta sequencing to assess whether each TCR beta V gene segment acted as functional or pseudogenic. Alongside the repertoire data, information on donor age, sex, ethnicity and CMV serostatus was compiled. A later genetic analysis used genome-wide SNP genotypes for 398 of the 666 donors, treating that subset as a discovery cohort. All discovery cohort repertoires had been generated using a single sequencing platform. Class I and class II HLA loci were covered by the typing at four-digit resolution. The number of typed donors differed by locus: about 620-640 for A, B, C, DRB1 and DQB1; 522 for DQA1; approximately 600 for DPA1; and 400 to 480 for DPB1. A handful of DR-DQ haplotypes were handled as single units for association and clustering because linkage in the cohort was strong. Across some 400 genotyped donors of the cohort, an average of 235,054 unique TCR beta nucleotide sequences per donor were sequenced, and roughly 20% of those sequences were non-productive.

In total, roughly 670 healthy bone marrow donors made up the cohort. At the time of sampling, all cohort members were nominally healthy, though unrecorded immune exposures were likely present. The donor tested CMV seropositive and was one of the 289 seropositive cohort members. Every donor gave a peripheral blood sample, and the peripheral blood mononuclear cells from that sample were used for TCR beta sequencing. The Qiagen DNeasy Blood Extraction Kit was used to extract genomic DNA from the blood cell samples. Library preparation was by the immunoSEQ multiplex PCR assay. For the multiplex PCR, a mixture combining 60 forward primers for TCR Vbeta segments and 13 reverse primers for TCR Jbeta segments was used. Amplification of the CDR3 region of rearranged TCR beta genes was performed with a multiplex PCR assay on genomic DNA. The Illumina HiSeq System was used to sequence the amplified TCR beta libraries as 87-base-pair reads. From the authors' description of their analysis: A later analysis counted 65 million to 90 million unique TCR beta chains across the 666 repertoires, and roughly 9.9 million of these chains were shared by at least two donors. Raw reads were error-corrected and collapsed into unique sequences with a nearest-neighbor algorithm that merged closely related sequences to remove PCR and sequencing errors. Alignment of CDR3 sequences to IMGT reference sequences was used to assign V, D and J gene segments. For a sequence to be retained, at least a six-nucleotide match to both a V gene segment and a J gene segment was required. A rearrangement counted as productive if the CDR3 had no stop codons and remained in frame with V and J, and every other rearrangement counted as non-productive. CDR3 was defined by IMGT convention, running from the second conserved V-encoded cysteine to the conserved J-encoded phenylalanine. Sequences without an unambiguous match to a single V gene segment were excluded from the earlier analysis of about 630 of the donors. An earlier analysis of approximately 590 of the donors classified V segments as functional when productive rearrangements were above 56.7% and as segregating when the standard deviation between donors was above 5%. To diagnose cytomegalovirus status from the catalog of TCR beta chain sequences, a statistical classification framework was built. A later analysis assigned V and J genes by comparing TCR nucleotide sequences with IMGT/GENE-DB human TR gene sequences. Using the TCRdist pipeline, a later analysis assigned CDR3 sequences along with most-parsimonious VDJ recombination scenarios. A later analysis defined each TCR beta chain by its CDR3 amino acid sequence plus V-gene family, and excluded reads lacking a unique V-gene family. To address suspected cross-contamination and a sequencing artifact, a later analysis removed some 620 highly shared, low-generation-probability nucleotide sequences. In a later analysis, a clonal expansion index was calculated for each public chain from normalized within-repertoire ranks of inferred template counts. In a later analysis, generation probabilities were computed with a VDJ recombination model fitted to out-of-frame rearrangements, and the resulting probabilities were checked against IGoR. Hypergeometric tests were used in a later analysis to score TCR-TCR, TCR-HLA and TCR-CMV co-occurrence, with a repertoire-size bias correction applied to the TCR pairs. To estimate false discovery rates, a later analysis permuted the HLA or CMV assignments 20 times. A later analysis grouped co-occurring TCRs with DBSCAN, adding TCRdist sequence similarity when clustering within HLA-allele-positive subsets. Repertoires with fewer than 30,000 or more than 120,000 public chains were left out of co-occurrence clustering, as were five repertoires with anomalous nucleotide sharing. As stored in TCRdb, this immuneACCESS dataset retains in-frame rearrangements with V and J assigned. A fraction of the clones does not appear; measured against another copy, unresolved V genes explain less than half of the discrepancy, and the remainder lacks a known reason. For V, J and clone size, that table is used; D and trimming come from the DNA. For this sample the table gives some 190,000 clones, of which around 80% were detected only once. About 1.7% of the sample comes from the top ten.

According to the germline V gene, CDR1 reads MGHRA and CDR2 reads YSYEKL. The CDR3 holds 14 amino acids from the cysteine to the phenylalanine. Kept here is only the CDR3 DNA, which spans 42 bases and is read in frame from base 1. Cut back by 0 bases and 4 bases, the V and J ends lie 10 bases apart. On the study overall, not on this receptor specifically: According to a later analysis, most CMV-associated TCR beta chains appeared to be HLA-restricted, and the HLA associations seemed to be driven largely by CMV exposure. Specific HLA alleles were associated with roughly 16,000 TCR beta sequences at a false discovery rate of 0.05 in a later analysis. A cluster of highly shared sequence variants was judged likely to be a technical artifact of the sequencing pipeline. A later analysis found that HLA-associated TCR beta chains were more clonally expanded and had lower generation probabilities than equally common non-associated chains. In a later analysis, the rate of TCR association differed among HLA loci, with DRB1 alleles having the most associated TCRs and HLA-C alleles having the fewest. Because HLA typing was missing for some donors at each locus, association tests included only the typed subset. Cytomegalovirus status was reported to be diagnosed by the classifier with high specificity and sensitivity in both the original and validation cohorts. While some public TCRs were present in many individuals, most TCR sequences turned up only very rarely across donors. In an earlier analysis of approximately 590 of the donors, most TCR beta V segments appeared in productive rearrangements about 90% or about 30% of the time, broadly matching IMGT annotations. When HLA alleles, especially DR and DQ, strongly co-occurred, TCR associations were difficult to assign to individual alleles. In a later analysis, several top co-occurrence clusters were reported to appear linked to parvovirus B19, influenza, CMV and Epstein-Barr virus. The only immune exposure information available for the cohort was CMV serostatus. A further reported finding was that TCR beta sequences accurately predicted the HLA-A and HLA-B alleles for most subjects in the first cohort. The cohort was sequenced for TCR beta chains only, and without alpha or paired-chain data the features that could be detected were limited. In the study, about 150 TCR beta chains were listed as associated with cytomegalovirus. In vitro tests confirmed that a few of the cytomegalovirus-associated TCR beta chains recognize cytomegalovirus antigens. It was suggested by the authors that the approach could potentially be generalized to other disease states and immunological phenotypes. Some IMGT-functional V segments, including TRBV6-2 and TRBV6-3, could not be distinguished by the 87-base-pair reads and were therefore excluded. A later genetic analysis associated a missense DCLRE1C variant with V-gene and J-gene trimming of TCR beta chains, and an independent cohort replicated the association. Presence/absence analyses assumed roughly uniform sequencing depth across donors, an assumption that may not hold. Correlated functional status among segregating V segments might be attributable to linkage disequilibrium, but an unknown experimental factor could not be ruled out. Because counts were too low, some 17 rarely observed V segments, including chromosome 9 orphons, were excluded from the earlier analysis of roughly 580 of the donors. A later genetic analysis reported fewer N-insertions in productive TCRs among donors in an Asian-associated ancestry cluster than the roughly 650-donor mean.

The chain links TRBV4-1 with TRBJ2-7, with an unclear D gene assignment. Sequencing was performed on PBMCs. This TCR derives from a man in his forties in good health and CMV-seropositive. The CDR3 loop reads CASSQDPGDYEQYF. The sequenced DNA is TGCGCCAGCAGCCAAGATCCAGGTGATTACGAGCAGTACTTC.